Listed here is a single T cell receptor beta chain. The sample belongs to a study of low-dose radiotherapy and immunotherapy resistance in tumors. Study in general: Cyclophosphamide infusions of 200 mg/m2 came every two weeks, one day before radiation-immunotherapy.

CDR3 size: 17 residues. The germline V gene has CDR1 MNHEY and CDR2 SVGEGT. J lost 2 bases, V lost 5 bases, and 12 bases had no gene match. TRAV- and TRBV-specific primers were used for first-strand cDNA, which covered alpha and beta chains. Over around 19 PCR cycles, TCRs were amplified from a constant-region primer and V-primer adapter. Amplifying the isolated mRNA was done by in vitro transcription. TCRdb ran MiXCR on the reads and lists one entry per CDR3 protein. The table has 60,000 to 90,000 distinct CDR3 sequences, about a third seen once; the top ten hold over 8.5%. Time point of the sample: before trial treatment.

This chain uses TRBV6-2 or TRBV6-3 with TRBJ1-5; 7 positions match TRBD1. The sample in question was PBMCs, obtained before treatment. This receptor was obtained from a female donor with ovarian cancer. The CDR3 bases are TGTGCCAGCAGTGAAGCCCGACAGGGTGAAGGCAATCAGCCCCAGCATTTT. The encoded protein is CASSEARQGEGNQPQHF.